This T cell receptor beta chain was sequenced for a study of blood T cell repertoires in COVID-19. Looking at the study overall: T cells, B-cell-depleted T cells, or PBMCs supplied cDNA or gDNA.

CDR1 and CDR2 from the germline V gene are LGHDT and YNNKEL (reference sequence). Trimming cost V 8 bases and J 5 bases, with 18 bases left between them. This CDR3 has 14 amino acids. Sequenced by immunoSEQ multiplex PCR; TCRdb stores in-frame clones only, minus some. Of 250,000 to 350,000 clones in the sample, roughly nine tenths were seen once. This rearrangement joins TRBV3-1 (or the pseudogene TRBV3-2) to TRBJ1-2; maybe TRBD1 (5 bases). The clonotype originates from a woman in her forties or fifties who had recovered from COVID-19. Sequencing was carried out using peripheral blood. The CDR3 region is CASVTGAPLYGYTF. The CDR3 DNA sequence: TGTGCCAGCGTTACTGGGGCCCCCTTATATGGCTACACCTTC.